The T cell receptor beta chain under discussion was sequenced for a study of CD8+CD57+ T cells in acquired aplastic anemia. According to the study, genomic DNA was the template for TCR beta VDJ and CDR3 profiling. TCRdb re-analysed the reads in MiXCR, keeping a single row per CDR3 protein. The top ten clones hold 58% of a sample with about 200,000 distinct CDR3 sequences, roughly two thirds of them seen once. Only patients with CD8+CD57+ cell expansion on flow cytometry were chosen for sequencing. As a group, the patients uniformly had severe acquired aplastic anemia. Trimming pared 4 bases from V and 5 bases from J, leaving 15 bases between. There are 14 residues in the CDR3. In germline, CDR1 is SGDLS, CDR2 YYNGEE. As for this clonotype: Its target is not known.

The study, taken as a whole, reports: A set of roughly 27 CD8+ CDR3 sequences was shared between patients and controls, and these sequences appeared highly expressed in patients.

The specimen was sorted CD4+, CD8+, or CD8+CD57+ T cells (not recorded which) from PBMCs. The rearrangement uses TRBV9 and TRBJ2-5; D is possibly TRBD2 (7 bases). The sequence came from a human donor with aplastic anemia. Here the CDR3 DNA reads TGTGCCAGCAGCTCAAGTGGGGGGGCGGAGACCCAGTACTTC. Residues: CASSSSGGAETQYF.